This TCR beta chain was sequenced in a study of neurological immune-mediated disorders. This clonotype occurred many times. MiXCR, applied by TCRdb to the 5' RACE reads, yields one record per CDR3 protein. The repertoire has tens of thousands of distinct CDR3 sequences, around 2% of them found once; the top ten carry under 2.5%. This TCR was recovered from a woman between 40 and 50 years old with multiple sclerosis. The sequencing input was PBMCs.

CDR3 protein: CASRPLSPSASPLHF. The CDR3, as DNA: TGTGCCAGCAGACCTTTATCCCCCAGTGCATCACCCCTCCACTTT. This sequence joins TRBV28 and TRBJ1-6; D gene ambiguous. The CDR3 consists of 15 residues. Germline V gene lookup returns CDR1 MDHEN and CDR2 SYDVKM. The V gene lost 6 bases and the J gene lost 10 bases, with 19 bases spanning the gap.